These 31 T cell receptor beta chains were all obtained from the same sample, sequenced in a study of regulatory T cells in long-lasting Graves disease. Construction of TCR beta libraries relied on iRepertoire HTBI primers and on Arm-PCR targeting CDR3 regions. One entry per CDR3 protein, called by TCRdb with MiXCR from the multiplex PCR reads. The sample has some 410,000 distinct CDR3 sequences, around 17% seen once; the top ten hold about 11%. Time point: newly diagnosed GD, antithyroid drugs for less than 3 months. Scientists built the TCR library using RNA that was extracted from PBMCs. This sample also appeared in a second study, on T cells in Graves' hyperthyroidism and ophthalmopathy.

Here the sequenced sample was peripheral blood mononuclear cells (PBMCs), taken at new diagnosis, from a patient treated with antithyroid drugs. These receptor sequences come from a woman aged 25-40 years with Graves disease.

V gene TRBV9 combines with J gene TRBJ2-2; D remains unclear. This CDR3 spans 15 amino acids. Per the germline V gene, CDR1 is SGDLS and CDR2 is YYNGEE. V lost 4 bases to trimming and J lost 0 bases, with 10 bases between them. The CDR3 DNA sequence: TGTGCCAGCAGCCCTTACATAACGAACACCGGGGAGCTGTTTTTT. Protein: CASSPYITNTGELFF.

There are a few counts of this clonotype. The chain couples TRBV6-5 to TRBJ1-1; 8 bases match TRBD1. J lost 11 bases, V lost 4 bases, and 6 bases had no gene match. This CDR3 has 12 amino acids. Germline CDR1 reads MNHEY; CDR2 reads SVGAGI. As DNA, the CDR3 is TGTGCCAGCAGTTTGGCAGGGGGCCGGGCTTTCTTT. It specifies CASSLAGGRAFF.

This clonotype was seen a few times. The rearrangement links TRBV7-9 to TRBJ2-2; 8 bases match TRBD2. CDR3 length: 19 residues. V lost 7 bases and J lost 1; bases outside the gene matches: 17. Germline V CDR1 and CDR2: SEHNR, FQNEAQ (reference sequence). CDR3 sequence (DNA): TGTGCCAGCAACGATCACCCCGGGGGGGAGCGGGAGAACACCGGGGAGCTGTTTTTT. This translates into CASNDHPGGERENTGELFF.

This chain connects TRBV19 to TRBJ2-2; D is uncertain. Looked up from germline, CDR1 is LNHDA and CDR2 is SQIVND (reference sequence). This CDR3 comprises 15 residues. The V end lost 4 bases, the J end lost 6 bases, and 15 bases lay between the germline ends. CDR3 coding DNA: TGTGCCAGTAGTACACCGGGCCATGACCCCGGGGAGCTGTTTTTT. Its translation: CASSTPGHDPGELFF.

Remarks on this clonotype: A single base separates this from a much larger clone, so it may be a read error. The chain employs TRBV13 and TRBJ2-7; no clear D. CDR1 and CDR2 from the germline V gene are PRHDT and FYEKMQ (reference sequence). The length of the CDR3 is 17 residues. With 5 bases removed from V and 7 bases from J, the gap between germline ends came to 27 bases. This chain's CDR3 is CASSPNPPSHPGNEQYF. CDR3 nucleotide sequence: TGTGCCAGCAGCCCCAACCCCCCCAGCCACCCGGGCAATGAGCAGTACTTC.

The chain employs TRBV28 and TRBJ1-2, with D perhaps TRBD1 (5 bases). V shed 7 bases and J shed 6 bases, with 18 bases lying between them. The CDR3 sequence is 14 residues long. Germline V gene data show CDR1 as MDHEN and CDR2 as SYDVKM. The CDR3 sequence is CASTLMGDRDGYTF. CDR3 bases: TGTGCCAGCACCCTGATGGGGGACCGGGATGGCTACACCTTC.

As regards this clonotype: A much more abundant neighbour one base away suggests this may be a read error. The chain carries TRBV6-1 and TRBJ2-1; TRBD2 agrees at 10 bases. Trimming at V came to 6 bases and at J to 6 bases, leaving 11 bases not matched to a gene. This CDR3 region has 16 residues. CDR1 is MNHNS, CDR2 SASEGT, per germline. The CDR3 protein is CASSTPGTSASNEQFF. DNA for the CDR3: TGTGCCAGCAGCACCCCCGGGACTAGCGCTTCCAATGAGCAGTTCTTC.

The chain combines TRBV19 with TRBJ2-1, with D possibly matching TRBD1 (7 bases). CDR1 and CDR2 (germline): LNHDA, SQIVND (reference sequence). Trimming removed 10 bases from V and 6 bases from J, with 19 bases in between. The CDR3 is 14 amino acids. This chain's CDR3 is CATRQGEARNEQFF. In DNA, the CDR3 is TGTGCCACCCGCCAGGGGGAGGCCCGCAATGAGCAGTTCTTC.

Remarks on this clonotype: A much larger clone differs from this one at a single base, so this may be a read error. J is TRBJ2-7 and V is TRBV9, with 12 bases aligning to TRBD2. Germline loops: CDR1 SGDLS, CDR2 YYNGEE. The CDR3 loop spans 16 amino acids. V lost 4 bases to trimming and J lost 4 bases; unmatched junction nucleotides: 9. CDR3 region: CASSIGLAGNIYEQYF. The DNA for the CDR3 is TGTGCCAGCAGCATCGGACTAGCGGGGAACATTTACGAGCAGTACTTC.

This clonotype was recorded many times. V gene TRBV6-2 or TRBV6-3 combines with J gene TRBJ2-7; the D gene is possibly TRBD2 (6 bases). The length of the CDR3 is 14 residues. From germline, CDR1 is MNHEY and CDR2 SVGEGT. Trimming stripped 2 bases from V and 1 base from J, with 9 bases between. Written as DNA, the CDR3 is TGTGCCAGCAGTTACCTAGCGAGGTCCTACGAGCAGTACTTC. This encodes CASSYLARSYEQYF.

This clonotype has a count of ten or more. CDR3 nucleotides: TGCAGCCCAAGATCGGAGCGGGAAGCTTTCTTT. This gives the protein CSPRSEREAFF. The rearrangement joins TRBV29-1 to TRBJ1-1; D remains ambiguous. This CDR3 is built from 11 residues. V dropped 8 bases and J dropped 8 bases, with 15 bases sitting between them. Germline values: CDR1 SQVTM, CDR2 ANQGSEA.

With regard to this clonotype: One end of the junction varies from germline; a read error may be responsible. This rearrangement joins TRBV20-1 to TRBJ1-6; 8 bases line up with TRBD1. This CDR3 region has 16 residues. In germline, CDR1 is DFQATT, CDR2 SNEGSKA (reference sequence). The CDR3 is CSASAERQGLNSPRHF. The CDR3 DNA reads TGCAGTGCTAGCGCCGAGAGACAGGGGTTAAATTCACCCCGCCACTTT.

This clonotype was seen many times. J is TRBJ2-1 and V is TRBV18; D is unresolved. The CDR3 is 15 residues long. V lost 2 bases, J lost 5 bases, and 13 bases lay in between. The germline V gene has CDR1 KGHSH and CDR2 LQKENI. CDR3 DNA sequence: TGTGCCAGCTCACCAGGGCTAGGACCTAACAATGAGCAGTTCTTC. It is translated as CASSPGLGPNNEQFF.

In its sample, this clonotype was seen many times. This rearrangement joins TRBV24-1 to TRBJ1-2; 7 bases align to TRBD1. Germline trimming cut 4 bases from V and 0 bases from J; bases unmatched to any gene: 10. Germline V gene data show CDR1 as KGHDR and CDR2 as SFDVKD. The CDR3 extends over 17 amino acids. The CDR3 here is CATSDPSAGTANYGYTF. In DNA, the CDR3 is TGTGCCACCAGTGACCCTTCGGCCGGGACAGCTAACTATGGCTACACCTTC.

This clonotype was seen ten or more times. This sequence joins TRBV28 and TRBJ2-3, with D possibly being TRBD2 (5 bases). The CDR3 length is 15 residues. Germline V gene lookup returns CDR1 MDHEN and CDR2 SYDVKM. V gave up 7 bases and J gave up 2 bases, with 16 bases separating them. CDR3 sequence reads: CASTLRRAITDTQYF. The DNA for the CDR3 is TGTGCCAGCACTCTTCGGCGGGCCATCACAGATACGCAGTATTTT.

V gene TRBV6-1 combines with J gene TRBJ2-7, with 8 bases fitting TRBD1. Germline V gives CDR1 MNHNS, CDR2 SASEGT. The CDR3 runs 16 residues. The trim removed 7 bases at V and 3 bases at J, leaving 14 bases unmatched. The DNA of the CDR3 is TGTGCCAGCAAAGAAGGGCCGGGACAGGTATTCTACGAGCAGTACTTC. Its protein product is CASKEGPGQVFYEQYF.

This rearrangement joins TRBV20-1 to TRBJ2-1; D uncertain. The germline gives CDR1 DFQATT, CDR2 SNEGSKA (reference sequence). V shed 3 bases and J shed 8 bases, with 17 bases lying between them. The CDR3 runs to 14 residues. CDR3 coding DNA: TGCAGTGCTAGTCACCTCCGCGGTCACGATGAGCAGTTCTTC. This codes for CSASHLRGHDEQFF.

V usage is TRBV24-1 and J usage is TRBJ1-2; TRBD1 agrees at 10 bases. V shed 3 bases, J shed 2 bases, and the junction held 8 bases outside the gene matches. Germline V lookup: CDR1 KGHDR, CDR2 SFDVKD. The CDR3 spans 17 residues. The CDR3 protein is CATSDQTGTGENYGYTF. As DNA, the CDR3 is TGTGCCACCAGTGATCAAACCGGGACAGGGGAGAACTATGGCTACACCTTC.

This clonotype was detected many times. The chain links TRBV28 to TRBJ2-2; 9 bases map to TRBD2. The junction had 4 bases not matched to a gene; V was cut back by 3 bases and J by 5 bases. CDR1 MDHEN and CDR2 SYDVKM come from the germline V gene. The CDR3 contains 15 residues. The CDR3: CASSFASGATGELFF. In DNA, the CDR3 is TGTGCCAGCAGTTTTGCTAGCGGGGCAACCGGGGAGCTGTTTTTT.

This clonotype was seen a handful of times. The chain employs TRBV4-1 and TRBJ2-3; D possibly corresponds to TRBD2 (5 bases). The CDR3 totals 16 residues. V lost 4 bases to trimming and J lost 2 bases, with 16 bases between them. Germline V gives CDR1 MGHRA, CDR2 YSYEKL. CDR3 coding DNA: TGCGCCAGCAGCCCGACCAAAAGCGGTTCCACAGATACGCAGTATTTT. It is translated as CASSPTKSGSTDTQYF.

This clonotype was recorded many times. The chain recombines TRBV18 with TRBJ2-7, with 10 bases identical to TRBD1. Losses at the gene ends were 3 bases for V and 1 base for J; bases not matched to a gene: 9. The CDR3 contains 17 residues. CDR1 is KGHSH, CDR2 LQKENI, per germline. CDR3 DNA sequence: TGTGCCAGCTCACCCCTTCCTTTGGGACAGGGGTCCTACGAGCAGTACTTC. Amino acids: CASSPLPLGQGSYEQYF.

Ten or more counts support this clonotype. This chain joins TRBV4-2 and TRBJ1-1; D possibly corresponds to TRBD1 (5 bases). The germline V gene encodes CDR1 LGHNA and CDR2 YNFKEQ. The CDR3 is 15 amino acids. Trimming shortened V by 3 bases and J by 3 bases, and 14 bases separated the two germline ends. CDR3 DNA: TGTGCCAGCAGCCACTTGAACAGGCCGGACACTGAAGCTTTCTTT. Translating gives CASSHLNRPDTEAFF.

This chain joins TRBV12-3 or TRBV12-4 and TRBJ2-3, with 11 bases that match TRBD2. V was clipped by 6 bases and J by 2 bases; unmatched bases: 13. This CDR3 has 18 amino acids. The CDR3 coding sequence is TGTGCCAGCAGCCAGTTCCCGAGACTAGCGGGGAACACAGATACGCAGTATTTT. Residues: CASSQFPRLAGNTDTQYF.

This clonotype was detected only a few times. CDR3 sequence reads: CASSLDRDSETQFF. In DNA form, the CDR3 reads TGTGCCAGCAGCTTAGACCGGGACAGCGAAACCCAGTTCTTC. The rearrangement joins TRBV6-1 to TRBJ2-1, with TRBD1 identical over 7 bases. There are 14 residues in the CDR3. Per germline, CDR1 MNHNS and CDR2 SASEGT. After removal of 6 bases from V and 13 bases from J, the junction contained 15 bases not matched to a gene.

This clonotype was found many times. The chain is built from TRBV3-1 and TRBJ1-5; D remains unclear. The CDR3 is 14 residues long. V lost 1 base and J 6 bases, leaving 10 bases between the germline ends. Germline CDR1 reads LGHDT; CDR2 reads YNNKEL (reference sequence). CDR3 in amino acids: CASSQGVAGQPQHF. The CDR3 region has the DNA TGTGCCAGCAGCCAAGGTGTTGCGGGTCAGCCCCAGCATTTT.

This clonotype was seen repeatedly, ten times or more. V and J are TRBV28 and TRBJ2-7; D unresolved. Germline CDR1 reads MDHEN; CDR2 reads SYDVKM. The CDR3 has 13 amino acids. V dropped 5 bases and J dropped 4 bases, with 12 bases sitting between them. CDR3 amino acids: CASSKGPGYEQYF. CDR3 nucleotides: TGTGCCAGCAGTAAAGGTCCGGGTTACGAGCAGTACTTC.

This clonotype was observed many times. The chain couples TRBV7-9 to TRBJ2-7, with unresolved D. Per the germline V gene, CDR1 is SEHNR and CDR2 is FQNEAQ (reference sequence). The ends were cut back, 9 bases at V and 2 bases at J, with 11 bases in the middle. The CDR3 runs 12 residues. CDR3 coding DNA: TGTGCCAGTACCGGACGGACCTACGAGCAGTACTTC. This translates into CASTGRTYEQYF.

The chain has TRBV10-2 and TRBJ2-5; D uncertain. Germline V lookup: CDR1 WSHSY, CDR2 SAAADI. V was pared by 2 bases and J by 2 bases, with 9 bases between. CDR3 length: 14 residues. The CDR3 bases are TGCGCCAGCAGTGAGGTACGGGCACAAGAGACCCAGTACTTC. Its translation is CASSEVRAQETQYF.

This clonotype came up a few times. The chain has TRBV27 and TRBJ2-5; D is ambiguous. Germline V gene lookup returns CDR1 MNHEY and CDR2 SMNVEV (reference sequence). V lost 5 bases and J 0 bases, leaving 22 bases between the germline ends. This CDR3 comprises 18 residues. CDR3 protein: CASSTNYNFSLYQETQYF. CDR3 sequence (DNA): TGTGCCAGCAGTACCAACTACAATTTTAGCTTGTACCAAGAGACCCAGTACTTC.

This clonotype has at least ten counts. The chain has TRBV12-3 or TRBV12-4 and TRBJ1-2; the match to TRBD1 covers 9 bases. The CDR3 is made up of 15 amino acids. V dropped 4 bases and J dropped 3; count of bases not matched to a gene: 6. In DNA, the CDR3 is TGTGCCAGCAGTTCAACAGGGGGCGTTTACTATGGCTACACCTTC. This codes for CASSSTGGVYYGYTF.

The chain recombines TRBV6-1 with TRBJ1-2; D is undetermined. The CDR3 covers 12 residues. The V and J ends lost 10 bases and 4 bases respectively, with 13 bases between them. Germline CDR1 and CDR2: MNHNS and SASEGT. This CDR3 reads CAIGEAGYGYTF. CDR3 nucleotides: TGTGCCATCGGCGAGGCAGGCTATGGCTACACCTTC.